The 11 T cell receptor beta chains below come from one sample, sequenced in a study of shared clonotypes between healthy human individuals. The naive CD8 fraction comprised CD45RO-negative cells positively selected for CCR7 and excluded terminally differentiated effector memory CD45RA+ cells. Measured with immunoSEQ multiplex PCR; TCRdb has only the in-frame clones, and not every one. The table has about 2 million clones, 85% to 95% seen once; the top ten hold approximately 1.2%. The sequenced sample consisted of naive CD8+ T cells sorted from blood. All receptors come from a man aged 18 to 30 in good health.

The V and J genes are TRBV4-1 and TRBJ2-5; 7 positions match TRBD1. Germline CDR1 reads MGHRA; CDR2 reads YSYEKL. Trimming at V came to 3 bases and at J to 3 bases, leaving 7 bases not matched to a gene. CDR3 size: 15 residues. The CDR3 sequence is CASSHGTVSEETQYF. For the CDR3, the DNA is TGCGCCAGCAGCCACGGGACAGTATCTGAAGAGACCCAGTACTTC.

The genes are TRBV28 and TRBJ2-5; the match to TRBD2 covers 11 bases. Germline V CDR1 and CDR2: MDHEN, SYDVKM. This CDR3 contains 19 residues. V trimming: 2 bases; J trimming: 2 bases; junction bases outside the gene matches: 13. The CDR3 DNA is TGTGCCAGCAGTTTACCCTCGGAACCTAGCGGGGGGACTCAAGAGACCCAGTACTTC. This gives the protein CASSLPSEPSGGTQETQYF.

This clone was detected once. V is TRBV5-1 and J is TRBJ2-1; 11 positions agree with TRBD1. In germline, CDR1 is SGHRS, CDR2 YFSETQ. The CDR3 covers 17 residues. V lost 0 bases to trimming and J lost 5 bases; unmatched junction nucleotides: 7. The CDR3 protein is CASSLVGTGGEDNEQFF. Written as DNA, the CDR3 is TGCGCCAGCAGCTTGGTCGGGACAGGGGGAGAGGACAATGAGCAGTTCTTC.

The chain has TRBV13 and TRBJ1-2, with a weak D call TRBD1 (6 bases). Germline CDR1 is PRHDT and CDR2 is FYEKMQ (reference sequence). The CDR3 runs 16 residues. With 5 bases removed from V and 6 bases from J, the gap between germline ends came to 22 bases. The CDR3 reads CASSLYSGQSGNGYTF. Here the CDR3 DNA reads TGTGCCAGCAGCCTCTACTCTGGACAGTCGGGGAATGGCTACACCTTC.

The CDR3 sequence is CAISTGGGLGTQYF. The CDR3, as DNA: TGTGCCATCAGTACCGGGGGAGGCTTGGGGACCCAGTACTTC. The chain joins TRBV10-3 to TRBJ2-5, with a weak D call TRBD2 (6 bases). Trimming cost V 5 bases and J 7 bases, with 17 bases left between them. This CDR3 region has 14 residues. Germline assignment: CDR1 ENHRY and CDR2 SYGVKD.

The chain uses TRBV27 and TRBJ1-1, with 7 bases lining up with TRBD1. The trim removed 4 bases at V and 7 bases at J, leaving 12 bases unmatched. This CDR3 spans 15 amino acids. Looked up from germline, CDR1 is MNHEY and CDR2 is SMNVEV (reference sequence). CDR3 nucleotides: TGTGCCAGCAGTTCGCCCGCACAGGGGTACCTTGAAGCTTTCTTT. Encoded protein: CASSSPAQGYLEAFF.

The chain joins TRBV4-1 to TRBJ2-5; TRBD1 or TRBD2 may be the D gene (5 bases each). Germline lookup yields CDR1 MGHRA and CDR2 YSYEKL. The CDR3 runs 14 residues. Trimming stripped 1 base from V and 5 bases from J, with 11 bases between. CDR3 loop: CASSQVRGSETQYF. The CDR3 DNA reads TGCGCCAGCAGCCAAGTGAGGGGCTCGGAGACCCAGTACTTC.

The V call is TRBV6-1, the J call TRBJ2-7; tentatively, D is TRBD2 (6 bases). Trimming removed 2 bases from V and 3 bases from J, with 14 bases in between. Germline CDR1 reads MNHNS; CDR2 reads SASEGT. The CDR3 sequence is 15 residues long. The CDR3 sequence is CASSETVGLNYEQYF. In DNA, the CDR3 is TGTGCCAGCAGTGAAACGGTGGGACTGAACTACGAGCAGTACTTC.

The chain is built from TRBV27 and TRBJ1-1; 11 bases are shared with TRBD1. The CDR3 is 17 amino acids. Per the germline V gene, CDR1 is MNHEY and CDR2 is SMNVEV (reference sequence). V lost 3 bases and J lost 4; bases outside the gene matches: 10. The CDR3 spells CASSFRPIGTGGTEAFF. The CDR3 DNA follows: TGTGCCAGCAGTTTTCGTCCTATTGGGACAGGGGGCACTGAAGCTTTCTTT.

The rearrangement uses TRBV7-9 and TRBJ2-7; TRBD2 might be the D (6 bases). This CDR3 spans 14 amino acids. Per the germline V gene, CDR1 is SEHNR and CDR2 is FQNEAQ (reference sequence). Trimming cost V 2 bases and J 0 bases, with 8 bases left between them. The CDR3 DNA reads TGTGCCAGCAGCTTAACGGGGGACTCCTACGAGCAGTACTTC. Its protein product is CASSLTGDSYEQYF.

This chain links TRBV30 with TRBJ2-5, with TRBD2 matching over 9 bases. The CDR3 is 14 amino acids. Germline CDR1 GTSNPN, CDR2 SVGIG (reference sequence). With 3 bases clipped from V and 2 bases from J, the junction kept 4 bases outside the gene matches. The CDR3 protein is CAWSQTSGQETQYF. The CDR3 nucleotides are TGTGCCTGGAGCCAGACTAGCGGACAAGAGACCCAGTACTTC.